This T cell receptor (beta chain) stems from a study of T cell clones after liver transplantation. General study points: A larger donor-reactive than third-party decline suggested partial antigen-specific deletion. Rather than being deleted, graft donor-reactive T cells may have moved into the graft. Post-transplant, graft-donor-reactive CD4 TCRbeta sequences in blood dropped significantly in most of the 8 subjects.

The germline V gene has CDR1 MGHRA and CDR2 YSYEKL. Trimming at V came to 2 bases and at J to 3 bases, leaving 6 bases not matched to a gene. This CDR3 has 16 residues. This clone appeared a few times. The antigen is not known. Clones were sequenced by immunoSEQ multiplex PCR, and TCRdb holds only the in-frame ones, with some missing. The table has about 60,000 clones, 60% to 80% seen once. The sequence was obtained from a human donor who received a liver transplant. The rearrangement links TRBV4-1 to TRBJ2-2; TRBD1 matches 7 bases. The input for sequencing was CD4+ T cells from blood, taken before liver transplant. The CDR3 DNA is TGCGCCAGCAGCCAAAGGGGACAGCCTCACACCGGGGAGCTGTTTTTT. It is translated as CASSQRGQPHTGELFF.